Presented here are 4 T cell receptor beta chains from one specimen sequenced in a study of blood T cell repertoires in COVID-19. The protocol was immunoSEQ multiplex PCR, while the TCRdb copy is restricted to in-frame clones and leaves out a portion. The sample has some 190,000 clones; 80% are singletons. Material for sequencing was PBMCs or T cells enriched from blood (not recorded which). These receptors were obtained from a man aged 25 to 45 with acute COVID-19.

The chain combines TRBV10-1 with TRBJ1-1, with D unclear. The V gene's germline CDR1 is WNHNN and CDR2 SYGVQD (reference sequence). Trimming left V 3 bases short and J 0 bases short, with 5 bases between. The CDR3 sequence is 13 residues long. CDR3 amino acids: CASSENLNTEAFF. As DNA, the CDR3 is TGCGCCAGCAGTGAAAACTTGAACACTGAAGCTTTCTTT.

V usage is TRBV6-5 and J usage is TRBJ1-2; possible D gene TRBD1, 5 bases. The CDR3 totals 12 residues. CDR1 is MNHEY and CDR2 is SVGAGI in the germline V gene. Deletions cut 2 bases from V and 7 bases from J, with 8 bases between. The CDR3, as DNA: TGTGCCAGCAGTTACGGGGCGCCTGGCTACACCTTC. Translated, it gives CASSYGAPGYTF.

CDR3 in amino acids: CASSWTSGTDTQYF. The CDR3 DNA reads as TGTGCCAGCAGCTGGACTAGCGGCACAGATACGCAGTATTTT. This chain joins TRBV9 and TRBJ2-3; 9 positions agree with TRBD2. This CDR3 comprises 14 residues. Germline V CDR1 and CDR2: SGDLS, YYNGEE. V lost 4 bases, J lost 1 base, and 1 base stayed unmatched.

V is TRBV28 and J is TRBJ2-7; 10 nucleotides line up with TRBD1. CDR1 and CDR2 (germline): MDHEN, SYDVKM. V gave up 4 bases and J gave up 4 bases; unmatched junction bases: 7. This CDR3 is built from 15 residues. CDR3 in amino acids: CASSSPRQGAYEQYF. The CDR3 coding sequence is TGTGCCAGCAGTTCCCCCCGACAGGGGGCTTACGAGCAGTACTTC. The full variable domain, its missing parts supplied by reference TRBV28 and TRBJ2-7, is DVKVTQSSRYLVKRTGEKVFLECVQDMDHENMFWYRQDPGLGLRLIYFSYDVKMKEKGDIPEGYSVSREKKERFSLILESASTNQTSMYLCASSSPRQGAYEQYFGPGTRLTVT.